This T cell receptor (beta chain) stems from a study of T cells in Graves' hyperthyroidism and ophthalmopathy. Looking at the study overall: The authors collected peripheral blood at initial diagnosis, before any treatment.

CDR3 size: 15 residues. With V trimmed by 6 bases and J by 3 bases, 9 bases remained unmatched. Researchers took RNA transcripts and amplified the TCR beta CDR3 regions from them. HTBI primers were used for first-round RT-PCR of the TCR CDR3. One entry per CDR3 protein, called by TCRdb with MiXCR from the multiplex PCR reads. The table has around 600,000 distinct CDR3 sequences, 14% seen once; the top ten hold approximately 6.4%. Source material: blood. This sequence joins TRBV12-3 or TRBV12-4 and TRBJ2-3; TRBD2 agrees at 7 bases. The sequence derives from a woman between 18 and 30 years old with Graves' ophthalmopathy. The CDR3 coding sequence is TGTGCCAGCAGCTATTCGGGGGAGGGGACAGATACGCAGTATTTT. Translated: CASSYSGEGTDTQYF.